The source of this T cell receptor beta chain is a study of T-cell memory formation after mild COVID-19. Whole-study findings and limits: Clones contracting day 15 to 85 were balanced CD4/CD8; later expanders leaned CD4+. Cross-reactive memory seemingly joined, as some responding clones were found in pre-infection memory. SARS-CoV-2 specificity of second-wave clones peaking day 37 was unconfirmed.

Ten or more counts support this clonotype. Its antigen is undetermined. CDR3 length equals 15 residues. V lost 1 base to trimming and J lost 8 bases, with 17 bases between them. Germline V gene sequence: CDR1 LGHNA, CDR2 YSLEER. 5'RACE with constant-segment primers yielded barcoded, UMI-tagged TCR alpha and TCR beta cDNA libraries. TCRdb passed the 5' RACE reads through MiXCR, listing each CDR3 protein once. Of around 200,000 distinct CDR3 sequences listed, roughly 10% are singletons. Sequences were obtained from PBMCs or a T cell subset sorted from them (not recorded which). The chain carries TRBV4-3 and TRBJ1-2; D may be TRBD1 (5 bases). This sequence was found in a man in his late teens or twenties who had mild COVID-19 (a few samples of this study predate the infection). Cell type and time point are not known. CDR3 DNA sequence: TGCGCCAGCAGCCAAGCCCTCCGGAGGGGCGGAGGCTACACCTTC. Translated, it gives CASSQALRRGGGYTF.